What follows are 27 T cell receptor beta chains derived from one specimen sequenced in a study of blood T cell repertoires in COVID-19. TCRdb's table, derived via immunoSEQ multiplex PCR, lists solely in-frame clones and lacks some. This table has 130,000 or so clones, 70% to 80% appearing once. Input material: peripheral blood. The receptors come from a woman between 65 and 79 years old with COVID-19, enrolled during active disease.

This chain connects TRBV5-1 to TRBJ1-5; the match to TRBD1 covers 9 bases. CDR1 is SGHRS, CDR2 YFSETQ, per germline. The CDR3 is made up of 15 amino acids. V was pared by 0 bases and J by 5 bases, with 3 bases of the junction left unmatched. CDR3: CASSLGQGGHQPQHF. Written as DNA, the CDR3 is TGCGCCAGCAGCTTGGGACAGGGGGGCCATCAGCCCCAGCATTTT.

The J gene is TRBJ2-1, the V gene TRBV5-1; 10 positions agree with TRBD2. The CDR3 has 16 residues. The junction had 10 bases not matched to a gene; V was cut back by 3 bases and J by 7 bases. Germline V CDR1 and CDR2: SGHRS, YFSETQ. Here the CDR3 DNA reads TGCGCCAGCAGCTCTTCCGGAGGACTAGCGGTAAATGAGCAGTTCTTC. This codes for CASSSSGGLAVNEQFF.

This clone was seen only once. The CDR3 bases are TGTGCCAGCAGCCAAGATTCGCGGGGGGGCTGGAATGAGCAGTTCTTC. It is translated as CASSQDSRGGWNEQFF. This chain connects TRBV3-1 (or the pseudogene TRBV3-2) to TRBJ2-1, with 9 bases identical to TRBD2. CDR1 and CDR2 (germline): LGHDT, YNNKEL (reference sequence). The CDR3 runs 16 residues. Losses at the gene ends were 0 bases for V and 7 bases for J; bases not matched to a gene: 7.

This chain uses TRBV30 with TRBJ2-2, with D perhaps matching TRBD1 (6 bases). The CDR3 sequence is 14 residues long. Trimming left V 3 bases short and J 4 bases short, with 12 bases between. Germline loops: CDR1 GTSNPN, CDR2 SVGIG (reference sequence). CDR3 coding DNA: TGTGCCTGGAGAAAGTTACAGGGCACCGGGGAGCTGTTTTTT. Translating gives CAWRKLQGTGELFF.

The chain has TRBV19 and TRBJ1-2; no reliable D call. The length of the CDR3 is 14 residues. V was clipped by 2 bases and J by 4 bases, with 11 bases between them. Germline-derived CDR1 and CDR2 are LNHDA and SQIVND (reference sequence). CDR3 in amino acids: CASSIRPGIYGYTF. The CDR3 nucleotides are TGTGCCAGTAGTATACGTCCAGGAATCTATGGCTACACCTTC.

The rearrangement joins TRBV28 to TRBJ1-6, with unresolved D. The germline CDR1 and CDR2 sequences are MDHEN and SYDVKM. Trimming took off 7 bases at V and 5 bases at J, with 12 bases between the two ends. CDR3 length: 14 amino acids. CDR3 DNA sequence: TGTGCCAGCACCCTAGACCCGAATAATTCACCCCTCCACTTT. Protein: CASTLDPNNSPLHF.

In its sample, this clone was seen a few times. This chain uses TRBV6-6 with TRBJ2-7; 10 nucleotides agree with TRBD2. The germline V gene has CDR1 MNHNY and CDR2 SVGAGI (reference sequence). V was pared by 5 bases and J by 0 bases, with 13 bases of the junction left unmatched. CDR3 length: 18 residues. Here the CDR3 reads CASSPRPASGGLSYEQYF. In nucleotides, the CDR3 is TGTGCCAGCAGTCCCCGCCCCGCTAGCGGGGGCCTCTCCTACGAGCAGTACTTC.

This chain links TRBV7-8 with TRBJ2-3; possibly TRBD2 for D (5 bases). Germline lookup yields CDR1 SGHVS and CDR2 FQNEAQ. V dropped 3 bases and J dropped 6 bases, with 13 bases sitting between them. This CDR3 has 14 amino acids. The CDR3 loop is CASSLVRGRDTQYF. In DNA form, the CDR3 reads TGTGCCAGCAGCTTGGTTCGGGGAAGGGATACGCAGTATTTT.

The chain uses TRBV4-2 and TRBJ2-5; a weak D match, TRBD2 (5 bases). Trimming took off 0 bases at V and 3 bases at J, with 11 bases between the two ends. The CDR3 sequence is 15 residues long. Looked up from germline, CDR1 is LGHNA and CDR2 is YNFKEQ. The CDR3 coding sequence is TGTGCCAGCAGCCAAGATAATTGGGGAGAAGAGACCCAGTACTTC. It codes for CASSQDNWGEETQYF.

CDR3 in DNA: TGTGCCAGCAGCGAAATGACTAGCGGTAACCCTAGCACAGATACGCAGTATTTT. It is translated as CASSEMTSGNPSTDTQYF. V gene TRBV6-1 combines with J gene TRBJ2-3; 9 nucleotides line up with TRBD2. This CDR3 spans 18 amino acids. V was clipped by 6 bases and J by 0 bases; unmatched bases: 13. CDR1 is MNHNS, CDR2 SASEGT, per germline.

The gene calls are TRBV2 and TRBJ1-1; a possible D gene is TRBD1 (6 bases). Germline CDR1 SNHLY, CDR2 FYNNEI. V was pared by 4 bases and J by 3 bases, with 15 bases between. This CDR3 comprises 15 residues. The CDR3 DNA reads TGTGCCAGCAGTGCCCAAGGGGGTCGGTACACTGAAGCTTTCTTT. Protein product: CASSAQGGRYTEAFF.

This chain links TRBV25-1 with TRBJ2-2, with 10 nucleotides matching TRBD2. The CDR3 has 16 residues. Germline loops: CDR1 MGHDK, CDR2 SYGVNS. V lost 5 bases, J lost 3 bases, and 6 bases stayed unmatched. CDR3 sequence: CASSRSGGADTGELFF. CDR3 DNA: TGTGCCAGCAGTCGGAGCGGGGGGGCGGACACCGGGGAGCTGTTTTTT.

The CDR3 region has the DNA TGTGCCAGCAGCCCTATAAGAGCGGGGGGGCCCTCCGAGCAGTACTTC. It encodes CASSPIRAGGPSEQYF. The chain joins TRBV7-8 to TRBJ2-7; 10 bases fit TRBD2. With V trimmed by 5 bases and J by 6 bases, 13 bases remained unmatched. CDR1 is SGHVS and CDR2 is FQNEAQ in the germline V gene. The CDR3 is made up of 16 amino acids.

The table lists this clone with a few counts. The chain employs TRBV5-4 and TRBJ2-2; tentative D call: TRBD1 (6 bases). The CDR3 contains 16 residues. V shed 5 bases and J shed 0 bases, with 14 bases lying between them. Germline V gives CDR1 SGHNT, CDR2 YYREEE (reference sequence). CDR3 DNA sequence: TGTGCCAGCAGTCCTGACCCAGGGGCGAACACCGGGGAGCTGTTTTTT. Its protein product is CASSPDPGANTGELFF.

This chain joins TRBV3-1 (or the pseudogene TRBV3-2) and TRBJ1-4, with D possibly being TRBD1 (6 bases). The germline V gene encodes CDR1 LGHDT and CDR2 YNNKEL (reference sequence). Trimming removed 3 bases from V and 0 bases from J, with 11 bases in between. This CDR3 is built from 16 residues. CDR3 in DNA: TGTGCCAGCAGCCATGCCGGGACATCAACTAATGAAAAACTGTTTTTT. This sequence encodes CASSHAGTSTNEKLFF.

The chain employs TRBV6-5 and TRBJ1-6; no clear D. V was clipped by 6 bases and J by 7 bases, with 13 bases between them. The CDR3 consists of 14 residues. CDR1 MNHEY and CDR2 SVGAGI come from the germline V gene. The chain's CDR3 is CASRNDWNNSPLHF. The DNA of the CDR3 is TGTGCCAGCAGAAATGACTGGAACAATTCACCCCTCCACTTT.

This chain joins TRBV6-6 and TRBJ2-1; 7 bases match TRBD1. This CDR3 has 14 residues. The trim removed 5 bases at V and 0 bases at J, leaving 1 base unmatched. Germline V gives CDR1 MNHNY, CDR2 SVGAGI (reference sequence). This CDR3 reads CASSRQGSYNEQFF. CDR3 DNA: TGTGCCAGCAGTCGACAGGGCTCCTACAATGAGCAGTTCTTC.

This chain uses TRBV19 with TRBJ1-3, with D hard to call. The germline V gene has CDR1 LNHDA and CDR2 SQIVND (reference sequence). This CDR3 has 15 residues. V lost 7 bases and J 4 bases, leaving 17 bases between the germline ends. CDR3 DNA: TGTGCCAGTACATCAGGCCGGCAGCTCGGAAACACCATATATTTT. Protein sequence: CASTSGRQLGNTIYF.

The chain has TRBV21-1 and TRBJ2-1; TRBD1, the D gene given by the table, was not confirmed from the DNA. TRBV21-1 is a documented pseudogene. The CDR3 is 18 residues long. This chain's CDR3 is CASRLDRPQPCSYNEQFF. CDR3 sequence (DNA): TGTGCCAGCCGCCTGGACAGGCCCCAACCGTGCTCCTACAATGAGCAGTTCTTC.

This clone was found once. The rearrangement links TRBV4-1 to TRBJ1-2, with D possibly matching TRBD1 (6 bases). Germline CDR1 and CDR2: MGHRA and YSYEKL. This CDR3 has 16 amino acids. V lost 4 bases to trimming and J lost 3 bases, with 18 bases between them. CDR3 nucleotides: TGCGCCAGCAGCCCAGCGGGGGGGGCGGGAGACTATGGCTACACCTTC. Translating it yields CASSPAGGAGDYGYTF.

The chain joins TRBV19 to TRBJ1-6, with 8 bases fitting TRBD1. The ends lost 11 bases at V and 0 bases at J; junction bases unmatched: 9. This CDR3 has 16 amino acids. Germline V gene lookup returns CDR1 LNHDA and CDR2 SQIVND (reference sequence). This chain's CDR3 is CAAGQGLSSYNSPLHF. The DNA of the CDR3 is TGTGCCGCCGGACAGGGCCTAAGCTCCTATAATTCACCCCTCCACTTT. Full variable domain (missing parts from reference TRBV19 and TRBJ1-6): DGGITQSPKYLFRKEGQNVTLSCEQNLNHDAMYWYRQDPGQGLRLIYYSQIVNDFQKGDIAEGYSVSREKKESFPLTVTSAQKNPTAFYLCAAGQGLSSYNSPLHFGNGTRLTVT.

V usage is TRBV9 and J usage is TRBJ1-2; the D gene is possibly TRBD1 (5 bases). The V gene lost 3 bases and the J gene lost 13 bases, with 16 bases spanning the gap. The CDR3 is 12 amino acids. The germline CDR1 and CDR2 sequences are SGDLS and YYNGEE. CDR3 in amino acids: CASSGGLARFTF. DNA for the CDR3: TGTGCCAGCAGCGGGGGACTCGCGCGATTCACCTTC.

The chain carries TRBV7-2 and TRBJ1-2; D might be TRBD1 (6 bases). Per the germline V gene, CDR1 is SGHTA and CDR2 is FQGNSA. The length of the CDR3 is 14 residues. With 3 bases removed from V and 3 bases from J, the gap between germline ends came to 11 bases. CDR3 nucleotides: TGTGCCAGCAGCTTGCCCCAGGGGCACTATGGCTACACCTTC. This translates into CASSLPQGHYGYTF.

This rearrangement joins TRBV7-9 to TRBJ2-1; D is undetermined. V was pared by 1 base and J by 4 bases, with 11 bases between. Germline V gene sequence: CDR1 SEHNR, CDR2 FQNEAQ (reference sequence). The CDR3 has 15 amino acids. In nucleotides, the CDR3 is TGTGCCAGCAGCTTAGGAGGTAATGGGTACAATGAGCAGTTCTTC. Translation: CASSLGGNGYNEQFF.

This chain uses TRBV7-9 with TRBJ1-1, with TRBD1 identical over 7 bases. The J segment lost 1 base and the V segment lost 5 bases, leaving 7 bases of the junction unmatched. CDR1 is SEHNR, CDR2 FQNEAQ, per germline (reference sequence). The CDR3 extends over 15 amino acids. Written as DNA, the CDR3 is TGTGCCAGCAGCGCCCAGGACAGGAAGAACACTGAAGCTTTCTTT. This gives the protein CASSAQDRKNTEAFF.

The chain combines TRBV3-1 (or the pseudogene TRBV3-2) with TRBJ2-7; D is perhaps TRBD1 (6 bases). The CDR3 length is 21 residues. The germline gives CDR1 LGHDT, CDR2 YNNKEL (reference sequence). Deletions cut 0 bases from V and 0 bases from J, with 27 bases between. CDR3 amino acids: CASSQDLGVGARDPNSYEQYF. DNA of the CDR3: TGTGCCAGCAGCCAAGATCTTGGGGTGGGGGCCAGGGACCCGAACTCCTACGAGCAGTACTTC.

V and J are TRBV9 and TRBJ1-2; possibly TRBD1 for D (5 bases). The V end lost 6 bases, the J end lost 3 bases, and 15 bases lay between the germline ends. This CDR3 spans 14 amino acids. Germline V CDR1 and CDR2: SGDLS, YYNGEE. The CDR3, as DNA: TGTGCCAGCACTAACCTCGGGGGTGACTATGGCTACACCTTC. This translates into CASTNLGGDYGYTF. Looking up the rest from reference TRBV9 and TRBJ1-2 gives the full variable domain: DSGVTQTPKHLITATGQRVTLRCSPRSGDLSVYWYQQSLDQGLQFLIQYYNGEERAKGNILERFSAQQFPDLHSELNLSSLELGDSALYFCASTNLGGDYGYTFGSGTRLTVV.